Sequencing of this TCR beta chain was carried out in a study of T cells after somatic rescue of genetic block. V lost 0 bases, J lost 4 bases, and 2 bases stayed unmatched. CDR3 length: 14 amino acids. Germline CDR1 and CDR2: SGHRS and YFSETQ. Libraries were prepared by immunoSEQ multiplex PCR; TCRdb keeps only in-frame clonotypes and omits some of them. The top ten clones hold about 21% of a sample with more than 10,000 clones, over 65% of them seen once. The TCR comes from a boy aged 5-17 years. The chain combines TRBV5-1 with TRBJ2-5, with 8 bases aligning to TRBD1. The sample taken for sequencing was peripheral blood mononuclear cells (PBMCs). CDR3 residues: CASSLGTGRETQYF. CDR3 in DNA: TGCGCCAGCAGCTTGGGGACAGGGAGAGAGACCCAGTACTTC. The entire variable domain, with the rest obtained from reference TRBV5-1 and TRBJ2-5, is as follows: KAGVTQTPRYLIKTRGQQVTLSCSPISGHRSVSWYQQTPGQGLQFLFEYFSETQRNKGNFPGRFSGRQFSNSRSEMNVSTLELGDSALYLCASSLGTGRETQYFGPGTRLLVL.